Below are 9 T cell receptor beta chains sequenced from a single sample in a study of blood T cell repertoires in COVID-19. Sequencing was performed with immunoSEQ multiplex PCR; in TCRdb, only in-frame clones are kept and a portion is missing. The table includes under 200,000 clones, 85% detected once. The sequenced material came from peripheral blood. These receptors came from a woman aged 55 to 70 with COVID-19, enrolled during active disease.

This chain uses TRBV27 with TRBJ2-3; D not certain. CDR1 is MNHEY, CDR2 SMNVEV, per germline (reference sequence). This CDR3 spans 14 amino acids. Trimming shortened V by 0 bases and J by 1 base, and 5 bases separated the two germline ends. For the CDR3, the DNA is TGTGCCAGCAGTTTATCTCTCCGCACAGATACGCAGTATTTT. Protein product: CASSLSLRTDTQYF.

This clone was seen only once. V gene TRBV4-1 combines with J gene TRBJ2-2, with 8 bases matching TRBD2. The CDR3 sequence is 15 residues long. Germline loops: CDR1 MGHRA, CDR2 YSYEKL. After removal of 7 bases from V and 7 bases from J, the junction contained 11 bases not matched to a gene. CDR3 amino acids: CASNSAGGGGGELFF. The CDR3 nucleotides are TGCGCCAGCAATTCAGCCGGGGGGGGCGGCGGGGAGCTGTTTTTT.

This chain uses TRBV5-1 with TRBJ2-6; D is possibly TRBD2 (5 bases). CDR3 length: 16 amino acids. V lost 1 base to trimming and J lost 1 base, with 9 bases between them. The germline V gene encodes CDR1 SGHRS and CDR2 YFSETQ. The CDR3, as DNA: TGCGCCAGCAGCTTGCCTACGGGGTCTGGGGCCAACGTCCTGACTTTC. The encoded protein is CASSLPTGSGANVLTF. The full variable domain, in which reference TRBV5-1 and TRBJ2-6 provide the parts outside the CDR3, is KAGVTQTPRYLIKTRGQQVTLSCSPISGHRSVSWYQQTPGQGLQFLFEYFSETQRNKGNFPGRFSGRQFSNSRSEMNVSTLELGDSALYLCASSLPTGSGANVLTFGAGSRLTVL.

In its sample, this clone ranks as medium-sized. Within the sample, other DNA sequences also encode this same CDR3. The chain carries TRBV6-5 and TRBJ1-5; no reliable D call. This CDR3 has 12 residues. The V gene lost 6 bases and the J gene lost 7 bases, with 10 bases spanning the gap. Germline V gene lookup returns CDR1 MNHEY and CDR2 SVGAGI. CDR3 region: CASRPGGQPQHF. Here the CDR3 DNA reads TGTGCCAGCAGACCAGGAGGCCAGCCCCAGCATTTT.

This clone was observed once. This chain connects TRBV5-4 to TRBJ1-2, with 9 bases that match TRBD1. Trimming at V came to 1 base and at J to 2 bases, leaving 3 bases not matched to a gene. Germline V gene lookup returns CDR1 SGHNT and CDR2 YYREEE (reference sequence). The CDR3 contains 15 residues. The CDR3: CASSLNDRGNYGYTF. In nucleotides, the CDR3 is TGTGCCAGCAGCTTGAACGACAGGGGGAACTATGGCTACACCTTC.

This sequence joins TRBV3-1 (or the pseudogene TRBV3-2) and TRBJ1-1; perhaps TRBD1 as D (6 bases). The germline gives CDR1 LGHDT, CDR2 YNNKEL (reference sequence). The CDR3 spans 13 residues. Trimming removed 2 bases at V and 5 bases at J, with 9 bases between. The CDR3 loop is CASSQSRGTEAFF. The DNA of the CDR3 is TGTGCCAGCAGCCAAAGTAGGGGGACTGAAGCTTTCTTT.

The chain couples TRBV7-9 to TRBJ1-6; 7 bases map to TRBD1. The V and J ends lost 5 bases and 10 bases, in that order; junction bases with no gene match: 11. Germline CDR1 reads SEHNR; CDR2 reads FQNEAQ (reference sequence). The CDR3 length is 15 residues. CDR3 in DNA: TGTGCCAGCAGCCCTTCGACAGGGCTGGGGTCACCCCTCCACTTT. This translates into CASSPSTGLGSPLHF.

The J gene is TRBJ2-3, the V gene TRBV27; D might be TRBD1 (5 bases). The CDR3 spans 16 residues. Germline V CDR1 and CDR2: MNHEY, SMNVEV (reference sequence). V lost 0 bases to trimming and J lost 0 bases, with 10 bases between them. This CDR3 is CASSLSGASSTDTQYF. CDR3 DNA: TGTGCCAGCAGTTTATCTGGGGCTTCTAGCACAGATACGCAGTATTTT.

The chain joins TRBV24-1 to TRBJ1-2; 7 bases agree with TRBD1. The CDR3 spans 16 residues. With 4 bases clipped from V and 4 bases from J, the junction kept 11 bases outside the gene matches. Germline lookup yields CDR1 KGHDR and CDR2 SFDVKD. DNA of the CDR3: TGTGCCACCAGTGACAAGCACAGGGGTCCCCTCTATGGCTACACCTTC. Its translation: CATSDKHRGPLYGYTF.